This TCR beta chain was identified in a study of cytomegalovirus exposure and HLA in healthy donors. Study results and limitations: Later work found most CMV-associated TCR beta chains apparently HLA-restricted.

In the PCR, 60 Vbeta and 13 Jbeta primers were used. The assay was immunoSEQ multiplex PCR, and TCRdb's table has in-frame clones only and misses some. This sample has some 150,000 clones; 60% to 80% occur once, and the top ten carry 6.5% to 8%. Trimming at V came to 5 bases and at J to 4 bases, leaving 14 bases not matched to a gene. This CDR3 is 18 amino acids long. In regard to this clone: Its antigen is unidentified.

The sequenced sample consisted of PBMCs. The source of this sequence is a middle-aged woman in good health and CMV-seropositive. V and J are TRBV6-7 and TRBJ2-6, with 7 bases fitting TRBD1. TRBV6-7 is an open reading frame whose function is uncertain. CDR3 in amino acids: CASSPDRDLLRGANVLTF. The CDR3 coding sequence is TGTGCCAGCAGTCCCGACAGGGACCTACTTCGCGGGGCCAACGTCCTGACTTTC.